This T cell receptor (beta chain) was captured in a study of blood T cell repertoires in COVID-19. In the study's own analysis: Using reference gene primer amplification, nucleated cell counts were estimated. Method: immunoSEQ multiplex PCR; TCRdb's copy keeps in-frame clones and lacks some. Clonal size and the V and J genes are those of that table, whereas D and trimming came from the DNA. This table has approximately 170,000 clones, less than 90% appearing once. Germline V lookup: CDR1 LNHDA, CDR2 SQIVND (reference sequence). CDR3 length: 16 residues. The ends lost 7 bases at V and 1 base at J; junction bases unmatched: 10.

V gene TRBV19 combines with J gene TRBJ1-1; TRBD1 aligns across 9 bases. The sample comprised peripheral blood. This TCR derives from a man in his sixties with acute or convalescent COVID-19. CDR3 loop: CASNAGTGRGNTEAFF. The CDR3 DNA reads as TGTGCCAGTAACGCCGGGACAGGGAGGGGGAACACTGAAGCTTTCTTT. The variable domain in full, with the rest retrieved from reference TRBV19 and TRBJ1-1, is DGGITQSPKYLFRKEGQNVTLSCEQNLNHDAMYWYRQDPGQGLRLIYYSQIVNDFQKGDIAEGYSVSREKKESFPLTVTSAQKNPTAFYLCASNAGTGRGNTEAFFGQGTRLTVV.